The rows below give T cell receptor beta chains drawn from one sample of a study of blood T cell repertoires in COVID-19. Some clones are missing from TCRdb's copy, which holds only in-frame ones; the method was immunoSEQ multiplex PCR. This table has 150,000 or so clones, 65% to 90% appearing once. Sequencing input: peripheral blood. The receptors originated from a woman aged 55-70 years with COVID-19, enrolled during active disease. The CDR3 runs from the conserved cysteine through the conserved F or W. D genes are given only for firm matches. Size values are once, few and many counts, or a class for expanded clones, and some rows have none.

D gene,V gene,clone size,J gene,CDR3 protein,CDR3 DNA
TRBD1,TRBV6-6,-,TRBJ1-1,CASSDRDRKNTEAFF,TGTGCCAGCAGTGACAGGGACAGAAAAAACACTGAAGCTTTCTTT
TRBD1,TRBV29-1,-,TRBJ1-2,CSVRTGMDGYTF,TGCAGCGTCAGGACAGGGATGGATGGCTACACCTTC
-,TRBV19,-,TRBJ2-5,CASSQDAGPRETQYF,TGTGCCAGTAGTCAGGACGCGGGGCCCCGAGAGACCCAGTACTTC
-,TRBV20-1,-,TRBJ1-2,CSASLQGGSSRRGYTF,TGCAGTGCTAGTCTACAGGGAGGGTCCAGTAGACGGGGCTACACCTTC
-,TRBV5-1,-,TRBJ1-4,CASRQGGSGPTNEKLFF,TGCGCCAGCAGACAGGGCGGTAGTGGTCCGACTAATGAAAAACTGTTTTTT
TRBD1,TRBV15,-,TRBJ2-7,CATSSDRGLGSYEQYF,TGTGCCACCAGCAGCGACAGGGGGCTCGGATCCTACGAGCAGTACTTC
TRBD1,TRBV7-3,-,TRBJ2-2,CASSPRQGASSGELFF,TGTGCCAGCAGCCCTCGACAGGGGGCGAGTTCCGGGGAGCTGTTTTTT
TRBD2,TRBV7-9,-,TRBJ2-3,CASSPRLAEATDTQYF,TGTGCCAGCAGCCCAAGACTAGCGGAAGCCACAGATACGCAGTATTTT
TRBD1,TRBV25-1,-,TRBJ1-2,CASTPIGGGGGYTF,TGTGCCAGCACCCCTATCGGAGGGGGCGGTGGCTACACCTTC
-,TRBV5-1,-,TRBJ1-1,CASSLRTVFGTEAFF,TGCGCCAGCAGCTTGCGGACAGTCTTTGGGACTGAAGCTTTCTTT
TRBD1,TRBV7-6,-,TRBJ1-5,CASSRDRGYNQPQHF,TGTGCCAGCAGCCGGGACAGGGGATACAATCAGCCCCAGCATTTT
-,TRBV9,-,TRBJ1-1,CASTSSGGEMNTEAFF,TGTGCCAGCACCTCCTCGGGGGGGGAGATGAACACTGAAGCTTTCTTT
TRBD1,TRBV5-5,-,TRBJ1-5,CASSFDRAGQPQHF,TGTGCCAGCAGCTTTGACAGGGCGGGACAGCCCCAGCATTTT
-,TRBV5-4,-,TRBJ1-1,CASSSAGLEAFF,TGTGCCAGCAGCTCCGCAGGGCTTGAAGCTTTCTTT
-,TRBV3-1/TRBV3-2,once,TRBJ1-1,CASSQVNRMTMNTEAFF,TGTGCCAGCAGCCAAGTTAACCGGATGACAATGAACACTGAAGCTTTCTTT
-,TRBV19,few,TRBJ1-1,CASSIYGQNTEAFF,TGTGCCAGTAGTATCTACGGACAGAACACTGAAGCTTTCTTT
TRBD1,TRBV7-6,once,TRBJ1-1,CASSNRTGVNTEAFF,TGTGCCAGCAGCAACAGGACAGGGGTGAACACTGAAGCTTTCTTT
TRBD2,TRBV14,-,TRBJ2-3,CASSQDRLAGGSSWTDTQYF,TGTGCCAGCAGCCAAGATCGGCTAGCGGGGGGTAGCTCGTGGACAGATACGCAGTATTTT
-,TRBV20-1,-,TRBJ1-3,CSAQIGNTIYF,TGCAGTGCCCAGATAGGAAACACCATATATTTT
-,TRBV19,-,TRBJ1-1,CASSIGPSTEAFF,TGTGCCAGTAGTATAGGACCTAGTACTGAAGCTTTCTTT
-,TRBV9,-,TRBJ1-2,CASSVVQNYGYTF,TGTGCCAGCAGCGTAGTACAAAACTATGGCTACACCTTC
-,TRBV5-8,-,TRBJ1-5,CASSRGISNQPQHF,TGTGCCAGCAGCAGGGGGATTAGCAATCAGCCCCAGCATTTT
-,TRBV11-2,-,TRBJ2-3,CASSLDGGTSWRTDTQYF,TGTGCCAGCAGCTTAGATGGGGGGACGAGCTGGCGGACAGATACGCAGTATTTT
-,TRBV9,-,TRBJ1-2,CASSDLGHLLLGYTF,TGTGCCAGCAGCGATCTGGGACACCTCCTTCTCGGCTACACCTTC
TRBD1,TRBV18,-,TRBJ1-1,CASSHPYETGVEAFF,TGTGCCAGCTCCCACCCGTATGAGACAGGGGTTGAAGCTTTCTTT
-,TRBV3-1/TRBV3-2,-,TRBJ2-2,CASSQVFGSFPGELFF,TGTGCCAGCAGCCAAGTATTCGGGAGCTTTCCCGGGGAGCTGTTTTTT
-,TRBV3-1/TRBV3-2,-,TRBJ1-2,CASSPKGQSGYTF,TGTGCCAGCAGCCCAAAAGGACAGTCTGGCTACACCTTC
-,TRBV19,-,TRBJ1-2,CASTSPGGGNYGYTF,TGTGCCAGTACCTCCCCGGGCGGGGGTAACTATGGCTACACCTTC
TRBD1,TRBV3-1/TRBV3-2,once,TRBJ1-6,CASSQGKGQVRGSPLHF,TGTGCCAGCAGCCAAGGAAAGGGACAGGTTAGGGGATCACCCCTCCACTTT
TRBD1,TRBV5-4,-,TRBJ2-6,CASSLGGDRAYGANVLTF,TGTGCCAGCAGCTTGGGGGGGGACAGGGCGTATGGGGCCAACGTCCTGACTTTC
-,TRBV7-6,once,TRBJ2-2,CASSEGGVRPGELFF,TGTGCCAGCAGCGAGGGCGGGGTTCGGCCCGGGGAGCTGTTTTTT
TRBD2,TRBV19,-,TRBJ2-5,CASSIQASGPKETQYF,TGTGCCAGTAGTATACAGGCTAGCGGGCCAAAAGAGACCCAGTACTTC
TRBD2,TRBV7-8,-,TRBJ2-5,CASSLAIAGGETQYF,TGTGCCAGCAGCTTAGCGATAGCGGGAGGGGAGACCCAGTACTTC
TRBD1,TRBV7-8,-,TRBJ1-5,CASSEQGAGNQPQHF,TGTGCCAGCAGCGAACAGGGGGCGGGCAATCAGCCCCAGCATTTT
-,TRBV7-2,-,TRBJ2-3,CASSPGGARTDTQYF,TGTGCCAGCAGCCCTGGGGGGGCCAGGACAGATACGCAGTATTTT
TRBD1,TRBV6-4,-,TRBJ1-1,CASRASTGILSGEAFF,TGTGCCAGCAGGGCGTCGACAGGGATTTTATCGGGGGAAGCTTTCTTT
TRBD1,TRBV5-1,-,TRBJ1-2,CASSLGGTGPYGYTF,TGCGCCAGCAGCTTGGGGGGGACAGGTCCCTATGGCTACACCTTC
-,TRBV19,-,TRBJ1-5,CASRTTDNSNQPQHF,TGTGCCAGTAGAACGACAGATAATAGCAATCAGCCCCAGCATTTT
-,TRBV6-6,-,TRBJ1-3,CASSYGGSGNTIYF,TGTGCCAGCAGTTACGGAGGGTCTGGAAACACCATATATTTT
-,TRBV11-1,-,TRBJ1-2,CASSLDRARGGYTF,TGTGCCAGCAGCCTTGACCGCGCTCGGGGTGGCTACACCTTC
-,TRBV27,once,TRBJ2-3,CASSKSFGGARGTDTQYF,TGTGCCAGCAGTAAATCCTTTGGGGGGGCGCGGGGCACAGATACGCAGTATTTT
-,TRBV5-1,few,TRBJ1-4,CASSFDARSEKLFF,TGCGCCAGCAGCTTCGACGCCAGGTCCGAAAAACTGTTTTTT
-,TRBV25-1,-,TRBJ1-6,CASSESRTVNSPLHF,TGTGCCAGCAGTGAATCCAGGACAGTAAATTCACCCCTCCACTTT
TRBD2,TRBV6-5,-,TRBJ2-1,CASSTSGIGYEQFF,TGTGCCAGCAGCACTAGCGGTATAGGGTATGAGCAGTTCTTC
TRBD1,TRBV7-3,-,TRBJ1-1,CASSLRRTGKNTEAFF,TGTGCCAGCAGCTTAAGGCGGACAGGGAAGAACACTGAAGCTTTCTTT
TRBD2,TRBV29-1,-,TRBJ2-5,CSGNLAGGETQYF,TGCAGCGGAAATTTAGCGGGAGGAGAGACCCAGTACTTC
-,TRBV11-2,-,TRBJ1-2,CASSLRQGLPNYGYTF,TGTGCCAGCAGCCTACGGCAGGGCTTACCTAACTATGGCTACACCTTC
-,TRBV9,-,TRBJ1-6,CASSLGSYNSPLHF,TGTGCCAGCAGCCTCGGGTCCTATAATTCACCCCTCCACTTT
-,TRBV6-5,-,TRBJ1-6,CASSHRESPLHF,TGTGCCAGCAGTCACAGGGAATCACCCCTCCACTTT